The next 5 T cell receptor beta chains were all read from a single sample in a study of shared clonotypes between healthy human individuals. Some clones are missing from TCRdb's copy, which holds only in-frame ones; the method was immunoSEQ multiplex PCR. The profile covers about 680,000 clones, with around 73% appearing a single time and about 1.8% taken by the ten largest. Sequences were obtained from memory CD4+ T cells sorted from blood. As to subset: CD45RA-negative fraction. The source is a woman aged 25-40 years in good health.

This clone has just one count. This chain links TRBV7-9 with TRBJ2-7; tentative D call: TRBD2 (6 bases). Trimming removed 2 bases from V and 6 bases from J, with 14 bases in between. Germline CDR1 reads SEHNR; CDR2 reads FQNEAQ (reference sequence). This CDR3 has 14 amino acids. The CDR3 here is CASSLTGTDLEQYF. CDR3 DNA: TGTGCCAGCAGCTTAACCGGGACTGACCTCGAGCAGTACTTC.

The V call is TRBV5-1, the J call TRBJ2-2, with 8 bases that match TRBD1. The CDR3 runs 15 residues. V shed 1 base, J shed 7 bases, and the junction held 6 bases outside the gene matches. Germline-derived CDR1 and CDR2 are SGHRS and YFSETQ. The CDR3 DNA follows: TGCGCCAGCAGCTTGTCTACAGGGGGAGGCGGGGAGCTGTTTTTT. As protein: CASSLSTGGGGELFF.

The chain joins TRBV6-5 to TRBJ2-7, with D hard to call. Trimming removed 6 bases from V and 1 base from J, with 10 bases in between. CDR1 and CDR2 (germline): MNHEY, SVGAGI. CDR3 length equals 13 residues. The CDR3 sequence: CASRQTFSYEQYF. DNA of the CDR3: TGTGCCAGCAGACAGACTTTTTCCTACGAGCAGTACTTC.

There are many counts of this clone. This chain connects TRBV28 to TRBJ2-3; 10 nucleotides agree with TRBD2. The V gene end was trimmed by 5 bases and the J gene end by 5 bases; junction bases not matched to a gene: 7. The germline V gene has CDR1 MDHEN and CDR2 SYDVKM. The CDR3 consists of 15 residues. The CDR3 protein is CASSPSGRRGDTQYF. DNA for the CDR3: TGTGCCAGCAGTCCTAGCGGGAGAAGAGGAGATACGCAGTATTTT.

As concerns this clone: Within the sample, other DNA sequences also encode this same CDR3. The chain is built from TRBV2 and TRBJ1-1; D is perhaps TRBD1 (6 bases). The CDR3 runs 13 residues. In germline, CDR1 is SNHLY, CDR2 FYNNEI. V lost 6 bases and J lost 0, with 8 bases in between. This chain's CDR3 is CASRRDMNTEAFF. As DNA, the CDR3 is TGTGCCAGCAGAAGGGACATGAACACTGAAGCTTTCTTT.